Shown below are 10 T cell receptor beta chains from a single sample sequenced in a study of blood T cell repertoires in COVID-19. Clones were sequenced by immunoSEQ multiplex PCR, and TCRdb holds only the in-frame ones, with some missing. The table records approximately 200,000 clones, around 90% of them present only once. The specimen sequenced was PBMCs or T cells enriched from blood (not recorded which). The receptor source for this set is a woman under 40 who had recovered from COVID-19.

The gene calls are TRBV18 and TRBJ2-2, with D uncertain. This CDR3 has 16 residues. Germline CDR1 and CDR2: KGHSH and LQKENI. V was cut by 3 bases and J by 0 bases, with 11 bases left in between. CDR3 DNA sequence: TGTGCCAGCTCACCGGAGACGGCCACGAACACCGGGGAGCTGTTTTTT. Translated: CASSPETATNTGELFF.

J is TRBJ2-1 and V is TRBV15; D possibly corresponds to TRBD1 (7 bases). Trimming stripped 0 bases from V and 5 bases from J, with 14 bases between. The CDR3 contains 16 residues. Germline V lookup: CDR1 LNHNV, CDR2 YYDKDF (reference sequence). The DNA of the CDR3 is TGTGCCACCAGCAGAGAAAGGAGGGGGCTCCACAATGAGCAGTTCTTC. It is translated as CATSRERRGLHNEQFF.

The gene calls are TRBV6-1 and TRBJ2-1; TRBD1 is a possible D gene (7 bases). Deletions cut 3 bases from V and 5 bases from J, with 20 bases between. The germline V gene has CDR1 MNHNS and CDR2 SASEGT. The CDR3 totals 17 residues. The CDR3 sequence: CASSEGGGTVADNEQFF. DNA for the CDR3: TGTGCCAGCAGTGAGGGGGGTGGGACAGTCGCTGACAATGAGCAGTTCTTC.

The chain links TRBV19 to TRBJ1-3, with no clear D. CDR1 LNHDA and CDR2 SQIVND come from the germline V gene (reference sequence). The V end lost 0 bases, the J end lost 4 bases, and 16 bases lay between the germline ends. The CDR3 contains 17 residues. CDR3 sequence (DNA): TGTGCCAGTAGTATAGATCCGGAGGGCTCTTTCGGAAACACCATATATTTT. Translated: CASSIDPEGSFGNTIYF.

V usage is TRBV7-8 and J usage is TRBJ1-2; 9 bases map to TRBD1. The ends lost 4 bases at V and 4 bases at J; junction bases unmatched: 7. Germline V gene data show CDR1 as SGHVS and CDR2 as FQNEAQ. The CDR3 spans 15 residues. CDR3 region: CASSSQGAHLYGYTF. The CDR3 DNA is TGTGCCAGCAGCTCACAGGGGGCCCACCTCTATGGCTACACCTTC.

V usage is TRBV2 and J usage is TRBJ1-6; possible D gene TRBD1, 6 bases. V shed 2 bases and J shed 7 bases, with 9 bases lying between them. The CDR3 is 14 residues long. Per the germline V gene, CDR1 is SNHLY and CDR2 is FYNNEI. This chain's CDR3 is CASSEQGRNSPLHF. The DNA of the CDR3 is TGTGCCAGCAGTGAACAGGGGCGGAATTCACCCCTCCACTTT.

This chain joins TRBV7-9 and TRBJ1-6, with 7 positions matching TRBD1. The germline V gene encodes CDR1 SEHNR and CDR2 FQNEAQ (reference sequence). After removal of 5 bases from V and 11 bases from J, the junction contained 12 bases not matched to a gene. This CDR3 comprises 15 residues. The CDR3 DNA is TGTGCCAGCAGCCCCCCGGGACAGACGGAGGCACCCCTCCACTTT. Its protein is CASSPPGQTEAPLHF.

This sequence joins TRBV9 and TRBJ2-1; D might be TRBD2 (7 bases). Germline CDR1 and CDR2: SGDLS and YYNGEE. Trimming took 0 bases from V and 4 from J, leaving 14 bases between them. The CDR3 runs to 16 residues. The CDR3 DNA reads TGTGCCAGCAGCGTAGAGGGAGGGGGGGTTTACAATGAGCAGTTCTTC. This codes for CASSVEGGGVYNEQFF.

This rearrangement joins TRBV11-3 to TRBJ1-1, with D perhaps TRBD1 (6 bases). Germline lookup yields CDR1 SGHNT and CDR2 YENEEA. The CDR3 runs to 12 residues. V shed 3 bases and J shed 6 bases, with 8 bases lying between them. The CDR3 region has the DNA TGTGCCAGCAGCTTCAGGGGCGCTGAAGCTTTCTTT. It translates to CASSFRGAEAFF.

The J gene is TRBJ2-5, the V gene TRBV6-1; D ambiguous. The ends were cut back, 1 base at V and 1 base at J, with 4 bases in the middle. The CDR3 consists of 13 residues. Germline CDR1 and CDR2: MNHNS and SASEGT. The CDR3 DNA reads TGTGCCAGCAGTGAAGACAGCCAAGAGACCCAGTACTTC. It encodes CASSEDSQETQYF.